These 14 T cell receptor beta chains were sequenced from one sample in a study of T cells in Graves' hyperthyroidism and ophthalmopathy (dated by TCRdb to between 2018 and 2021). Library creation used multiplex PCR. TCRdb lists the instrument as Illumina HiSeq 2000. TCR beta CDR3 regions were amplified from RNA transcripts. For the first round of RT-PCR on the TCR CDR3, the HTBI primer set was used together with the Qiagen OneStep RT-PCR kit. TCRdb passed the public sequencing reads through fastp at Q25 and MiXCR, retaining productive beta sequences. Rows matching on CDR3 protein sequence are summarized as one entry with the most common DNA and genes. The sample records 600,000 to 850,000 distinct CDR3 sequences, around 20% of which are singletons. The top ten constitute around 17% of the sample. Sample: blood. These receptors were taken from a woman aged 45-60 years with Graves' hyperthyroidism that later progressed to Graves' ophthalmopathy.

This clonotype has only a few counts. This rearrangement joins TRBV20-1 to TRBJ2-7, with D perhaps assigned TRBD1 or TRBD2 (5 bases each). The CDR3 runs 14 residues. Germline V CDR1 and CDR2: DFQATT, SNEGSKA (reference sequence). The V and J ends lost 5 bases and 0 bases respectively, with 14 bases between them. This CDR3 is CSAPGTYLSYEQYF. CDR3 nucleotide sequence: TGCAGTGCTCCCGGGACCTACCTCTCCTACGAGCAGTACTTC.

This rearrangement joins TRBV20-1 to TRBJ2-5; D not resolved. Deletions cut 3 bases from V and 4 bases from J, with 12 bases between. Germline-derived CDR1 and CDR2 are DFQATT and SNEGSKA (reference sequence). The CDR3 contains 13 residues. The chain's CDR3 is CSASWGLAETQYF. The CDR3 DNA reads TGCAGTGCTAGTTGGGGTCTTGCAGAGACCCAGTACTTC.

This chain uses TRBV5-4 with TRBJ2-5, with D possibly being TRBD1 or TRBD2 (5 bases each). This CDR3 spans 15 amino acids. Trimming took off 4 bases at V and 4 bases at J, with 17 bases between the two ends. The V gene's germline CDR1 is SGHNT and CDR2 YYREEE (reference sequence). CDR3 nucleotides: TGTGCCAGCAGCCAAGCCGGGACGAGGGGAGAGACCCAGTACTTC. It is translated as CASSQAGTRGETQYF.

This clonotype appeared a few times. The chain is built from TRBV27 and TRBJ1-6; TRBD1 aligns across 7 bases. The junction had 16 bases not matched to a gene; V was cut back by 5 bases and J by 0 bases. Germline V gene data show CDR1 as MNHEY and CDR2 as SMNVEV (reference sequence). CDR3 length: 20 amino acids. CDR3 nucleotide sequence: TGTGCCAGCAGTGGACCTCACAGGGGAAGAGGGAGCTCCTATAATTCACCCCTCCACTTT. It specifies CASSGPHRGRGSSYNSPLHF.

This clonotype was seen ten or more times. The gene calls are TRBV20-1 and TRBJ1-1, with 8 bases lining up with TRBD1. The CDR3 contains 12 residues. Germline CDR1 is DFQATT and CDR2 is SNEGSKA (reference sequence). V dropped 6 bases and J dropped 8; count of bases not matched to a gene: 8. Here the CDR3 DNA reads TGCAGTGCAACCGACAGGGGTGAGGAAGCTTTCTTT. Its translation: CSATDRGEEAFF.

There are many counts of this clonotype. This chain connects TRBV20-1 to TRBJ2-5, with TRBD2 matching 10 bases. Germline CDR1 DFQATT, CDR2 SNEGSKA (reference sequence). J lost 2 bases, V lost 6 bases, and 9 bases had no gene match. This CDR3 has 15 residues. DNA of the CDR3: TGCAGTGCCCGGGGCCTAGCGGGGGCACAAGAGACCCAGTACTTC. Translating gives CSARGLAGAQETQYF.

V usage is TRBV18 and J usage is TRBJ1-6; TRBD1 matches 7 bases. There are 14 residues in the CDR3. CDR1 and CDR2 (germline): KGHSH, LQKENI. With V trimmed by 2 bases and J by 9 bases, 4 bases remained unmatched. CDR3 residues: CASSPGTDSSPLHF. In DNA, the CDR3 is TGTGCCAGCTCACCAGGGACAGATTCTTCACCCCTCCACTTT.

This clonotype was found a few times. The DNA for the CDR3 is TGTGCCAGCACCTCCTCTGGGGCCAACGTCCTGACTTTC. It is translated as CASTSSGANVLTF. V usage is TRBV27 and J usage is TRBJ2-6; D not certain. V was cut by 7 bases and J by 0 bases, with 4 bases left in between. Germline loops: CDR1 MNHEY, CDR2 SMNVEV (reference sequence). The CDR3 loop spans 13 amino acids.

This clonotype has more than one count but fewer than ten. The chain links TRBV7-8 to TRBJ2-7; no definite D call. Trimming removed 1 base from V and 3 bases from J, with 13 bases in between. Germline CDR1 and CDR2: SGHVS and FQNEAQ. The CDR3 is 15 residues long. CDR3 coding DNA: TGTGCCAGCAGCTTAGACCGACAAGGCCTCTACGAGCAGTACTTC. This encodes CASSLDRQGLYEQYF.

The V call is TRBV3-1, the J call TRBJ1-2; a weak D match, TRBD1 (5 bases). Trimming removed 0 bases at V and 7 bases at J, with 9 bases between. The CDR3 consists of 13 residues. Looked up from germline, CDR1 is LGHDT and CDR2 is YNNKEL (reference sequence). The chain's CDR3 is CASSQEGTPGYTF. CDR3 in DNA: TGTGCCAGCAGCCAAGAGGGGACCCCTGGCTACACCTTC. Complete variable domain (other parts from reference TRBV3-1 and TRBJ1-2): DTAVSQTPKYLVTQMGNDKSIKCEQNLGHDTMYWYKQDSKKFLKIMFSYNNKELIINETVPNRFSPKSPDKAHLNLHINSLELGDSAVYFCASSQEGTPGYTFGSGTRLTVV.

This clonotype showed up just a few times. V and J are TRBV20-1 and TRBJ2-2; D uncertain. The V gene lost 0 bases and the J gene lost 2 bases, with 10 bases spanning the gap. There are 15 residues in the CDR3. Germline assignment: CDR1 DFQATT and CDR2 SNEGSKA (reference sequence). The DNA of the CDR3 is TGCAGTGCTAGAGATAGGCGCACTAACACCGGGGAGCTGTTTTTT. Amino acid sequence: CSARDRRTNTGELFF.

This clonotype has at least ten counts. The chain carries TRBV11-2 and TRBJ2-1, with TRBD1 identical over 7 bases. Germline V lookup: CDR1 SGHAT, CDR2 FQNNGV. This CDR3 region has 15 residues. Trimming took 4 bases from V and 3 from J; bases not matched to a gene: 6. CDR3 bases: TGTGCCAGCAGCTCGGACAGGTCCCACTACAATGAGCAGTTCTTC. Translated: CASSSDRSHYNEQFF.

The chain couples TRBV4-1 to TRBJ2-4; 7 bases agree with TRBD2. J gave up 5 bases and V 0 bases, and 4 bases lay outside the gene matches. CDR3 length: 15 amino acids. CDR1 and CDR2 (germline): MGHRA, YSYEKL. Written as DNA, the CDR3 is TGCGCCAGCAGCCAAGATCTGGGGGGGGAAAACATTCAGTACTTC. Translating gives CASSQDLGGENIQYF.

This clonotype was counted only a few times. V usage is TRBV7-9 and J usage is TRBJ2-3; 10 bases line up with TRBD2. The trim removed 3 bases at V and 0 bases at J, leaving 15 bases unmatched. This CDR3 is 20 amino acids long. Germline CDR1 and CDR2: SEHNR and FQNEAQ (reference sequence). CDR3 DNA: TGTGCCAGCAGCTTGGAGCGGGGGGGCTCGTTTTCGACTAGCACAGATACGCAGTATTTT. Translating gives CASSLERGGSFSTSTDTQYF. Looking up the rest from reference TRBV7-9 and TRBJ2-3 gives the full variable domain: DTGVSQNPRHKITKRGQNVTFRCDPISEHNRLYWYRQTLGQGPEFLTYFQNEAQLEKSRLLSDRFSAERPKGSFSTLEIQRTEQGDSAMYLCASSLERGGSFSTSTDTQYFGPGTRLTVL.